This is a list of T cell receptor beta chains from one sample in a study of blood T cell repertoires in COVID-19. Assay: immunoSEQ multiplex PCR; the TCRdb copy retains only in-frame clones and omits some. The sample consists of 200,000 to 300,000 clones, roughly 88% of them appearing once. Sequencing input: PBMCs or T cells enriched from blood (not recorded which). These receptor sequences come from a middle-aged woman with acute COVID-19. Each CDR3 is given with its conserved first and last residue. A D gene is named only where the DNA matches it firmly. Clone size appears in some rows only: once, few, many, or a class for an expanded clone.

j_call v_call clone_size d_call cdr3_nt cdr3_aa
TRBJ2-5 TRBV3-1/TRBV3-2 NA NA TGTGCCAGCAGCCAGACGTCAGGGGCGAGGGAGACCCAGTACTTC CASSQTSGARETQYF
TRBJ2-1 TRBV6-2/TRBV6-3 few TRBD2 TGTGCCAGCAGTTATCGAGCGGGAGAAGGATACAATGAGCAGTTCTTC CASSYRAGEGYNEQFF
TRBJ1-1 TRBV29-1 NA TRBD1 TGCAGCCTATCGGGACAGATGAACACTGAAGCTTTCTTT CSLSGQMNTEAFF
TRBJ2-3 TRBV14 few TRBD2 TGTGCCAGCTCATATGGGGGGGGACTTTTCCGCACAGATACGCAGTATTTT CASSYGGGLFRTDTQYF
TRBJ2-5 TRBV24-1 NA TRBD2 TGTGCCACCAGTGATTTGTCCCCAGCGGGAGGGCTCGGGACCCAGTACTTC CATSDLSPAGGLGTQYF
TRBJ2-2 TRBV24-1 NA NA TGTGCCACCAGTGATCGCGGAGCGGAGCACCGGGACACCGGGGAGCTGTTTTTT CATSDRGAEHRDTGELFF
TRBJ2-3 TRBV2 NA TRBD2 TGTGCCAGCAGGGGCGGAGCGGGAGGGCCGAATGAGGCTACGCAGTATTTT CASRGGAGGPNEATQYF
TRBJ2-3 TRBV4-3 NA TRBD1 TGCGCCAGCAGCCAAGTTCCGGGACAGGGGAGAGATACGCAGTATTTT CASSQVPGQGRDTQYF
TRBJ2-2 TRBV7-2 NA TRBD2 TGTGCCAGCAGCTTTAGCGGGGGCGGGGCCGGGGAGCTGTTTTTT CASSFSGGGAGELFF
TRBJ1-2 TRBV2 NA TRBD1 TGTGCCAGCAGGCGGACAGGGGAAGAAGGCTACACCTTC CASRRTGEEGYTF
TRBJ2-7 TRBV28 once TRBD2 TGTGCCAGCAGTTCCAGACTAGCGGGAGACATGGCCCGATACGAGCAGTACTTC CASSSRLAGDMARYEQYF
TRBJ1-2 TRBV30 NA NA TGTGCCTGGAGTTCTGCAAGCTCGGGAGGCTACACCTTC CAWSSASSGGYTF
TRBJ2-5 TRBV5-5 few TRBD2 TGTGCCAGCAGCCGAACTAGCGGGAGGGCCAGGGATCGGGAGACCCAGTACTTC CASSRTSGRARDRETQYF
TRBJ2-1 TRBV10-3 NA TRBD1 TGTGCCATCAGCCCGGGACAGGGGTACAATGAGCAGTTCTTC CAISPGQGYNEQFF
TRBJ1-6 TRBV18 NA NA TGTGCCAGCTCACGGGATTTAGGGAGATACATTCTACCCCTCCACTTT CASSRDLGRYILPLHF
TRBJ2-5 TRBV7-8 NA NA TGTGCCAGCAGCTTATACGGGCAAGAGACCCAGTACTTC CASSLYGQETQYF
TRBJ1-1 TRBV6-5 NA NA TGTGCCAGCAGTTACGCAAGGAGTCGGGGGAACACTGAAGCTTTCTTT CASSYARSRGNTEAFF
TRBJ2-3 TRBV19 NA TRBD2 TGTGCCAGTAGTAGAGCCGGGACTAGCGGGAGCCCAGATACGCAGTATTTT CASSRAGTSGSPDTQYF
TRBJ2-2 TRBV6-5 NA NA TGTGCCAGCAGTTACCGTCTAGTGAACACCGGGGAGCTGTTTTTT CASSYRLVNTGELFF
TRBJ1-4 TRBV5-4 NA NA TGTGCCAGCAGCCTCCTGGGGGAGGACAAGACTAATGAAAAACTGTTTTTT CASSLLGEDKTNEKLFF
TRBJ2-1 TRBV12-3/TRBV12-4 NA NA TGTGCCAGCAGTTTTAGGGGTCCCAATGAGCAGTTCTTC CASSFRGPNEQFF
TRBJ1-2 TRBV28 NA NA TGTGCCAGCAGTTTTAATCTGGGGGGTTCTAACTATGGCTACACCTTC CASSFNLGGSNYGYTF
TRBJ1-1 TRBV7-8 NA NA TGTGCCAGCAGCCGAGGACAGCCAAACACTGAAGCTTTCTTT CASSRGQPNTEAFF
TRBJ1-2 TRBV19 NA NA TGTGCCAGTAGTATTGAGGCGGGCGATGGCTACACCTTC CASSIEAGDGYTF
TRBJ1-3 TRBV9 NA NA TGTGCCAGCAGCGTAGTTGGGGCAGTCTCTGGAAACACCATATATTTT CASSVVGAVSGNTIYF
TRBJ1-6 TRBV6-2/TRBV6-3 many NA TGTGCCAGCAGTATTCCAGGGTCTAATTCACCCCTCCACTTT CASSIPGSNSPLHF
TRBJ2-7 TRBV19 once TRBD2 TGTGCCAGTAGTACTAGCGGGAGGGCCTACGAGCAGTACTTC CASSTSGRAYEQYF
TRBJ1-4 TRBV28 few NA TGTGCCAGCAGTCCCCCTGGGCTCGCTAATGAAAAACTGTTTTTT CASSPPGLANEKLFF
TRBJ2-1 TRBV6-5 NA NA TGTGCCAGCAGTTATTATCAGGGCGCCAGCAATGAGCAGTTCTTC CASSYYQGASNEQFF
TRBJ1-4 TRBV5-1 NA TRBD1 TGCGCCAGCAGCTTGACACAGGGGGATGAAAAACTGTTTTTT CASSLTQGDEKLFF
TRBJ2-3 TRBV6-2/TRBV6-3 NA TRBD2 TGTGCCAGCAGTTCCCCGATCGCTAGCGGGGGAACAGATACGCAGTATTTT CASSSPIASGGTDTQYF
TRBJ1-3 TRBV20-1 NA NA TGCAGTGCCAGTTTACAGGGCTCTGGAAACACCATATATTTT CSASLQGSGNTIYF
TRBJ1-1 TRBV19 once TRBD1 TGTGCCAGTACCTTTTCCAGACAGGGAGGAACTGAAGCTTTCTTT CASTFSRQGGTEAFF
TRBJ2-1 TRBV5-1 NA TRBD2 TGCGCCAGCAGCTGGAATCTAGCGGGAGGGAGGAATGAGCAGTTCTTC CASSWNLAGGRNEQFF
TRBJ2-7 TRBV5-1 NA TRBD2 TGCGCCAGCAGCCAGGGAGGACTAGCGGGGTCCTACGAGCAGTACTTC CASSQGGLAGSYEQYF
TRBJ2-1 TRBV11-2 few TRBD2 TGTGCCAGCAGCCCAGGGACTAGCGGGAGGAATGAGCAGTTCTTC CASSPGTSGRNEQFF
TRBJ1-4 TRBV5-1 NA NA TGCGCCAGCAGCTTGCTTTCAGGGAAGAATGAAAAACTGTTTTTT CASSLLSGKNEKLFF
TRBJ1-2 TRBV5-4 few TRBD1 TGTGCCAGCAGCTCGGACAGGGGGAATGGCTACACCTTC CASSSDRGNGYTF
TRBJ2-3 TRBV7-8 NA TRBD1 TGTGCCAGCAGCTCTGCTTCAGGGGGCGGATATTCCACAGATACGCAGTATTTT CASSSASGGGYSTDTQYF
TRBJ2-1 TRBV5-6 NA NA TGTGCCAGCAGCTTGTGGGGGGGCACTAGCTCCTACAATGAGCAGTTCTTC CASSLWGGTSSYNEQFF
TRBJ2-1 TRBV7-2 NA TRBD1 TGTGCCAGCAGCTTAGTACAGGGGACCTACAATGAGCAGTTCTTC CASSLVQGTYNEQFF
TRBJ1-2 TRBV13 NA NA TGTGCCAGCAGCTTAGGCGCCCAGGAAAATAACTATGGCTACACCTTC CASSLGAQENNYGYTF
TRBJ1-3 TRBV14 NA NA TGTGCCAGCAGCCAAGAAAAGCCCCACTCTGGAAACACCATATATTTT CASSQEKPHSGNTIYF
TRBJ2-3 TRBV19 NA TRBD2 TGTGCCAGTAGTATACCCCTACTAGCGGGAGGGCCAAGGGGGCAGTATTTT CASSIPLLAGGPRGQYF
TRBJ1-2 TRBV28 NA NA TGTGCCAGCAGTTCTCGGTCCCGGGTGCTTGCCCCCTATGGCTACACCTTC CASSSRSRVLAPYGYTF
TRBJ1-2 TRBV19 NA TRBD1 TGTGCCAGTCGACCGACCGGGACAGGGGCGAAGTTAAACTATGGCTACACCTTC CASRPTGTGAKLNYGYTF
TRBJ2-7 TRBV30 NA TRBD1 TGTGCCTGGAGTGGGGTTCGGAAACAGGGGAGTAACTACGAGCAGTACTTC CAWSGVRKQGSNYEQYF
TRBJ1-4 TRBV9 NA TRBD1 TGTGCCAGCAGCAAAGGGGGCTTTGATGAAAAACTGTTTTTT CASSKGGFDEKLFF
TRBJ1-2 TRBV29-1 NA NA TGCAGCGCCGGGGTCAGAACTAACTATGGCTACACCTTC CSAGVRTNYGYTF
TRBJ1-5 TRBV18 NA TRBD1 TGTGCCAGCTCACCAAGACAGGGGGCGGACCAGCCCCAGCATTTT CASSPRQGADQPQHF
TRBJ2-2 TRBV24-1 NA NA TGTGCCACCAGTGATTTAACTGATCGAGCCCCCACCGGGGAGCTGTTTTTT CATSDLTDRAPTGELFF
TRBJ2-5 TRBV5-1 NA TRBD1 TGCGCCAGCAGCGCTACAGGGGAAGTTTTAGAGACCCAGTACTTC CASSATGEVLETQYF
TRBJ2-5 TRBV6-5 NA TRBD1 TGTGCCAGCAGACCCGGGACAGGGAGTGAGACCCAGTACTTC CASRPGTGSETQYF
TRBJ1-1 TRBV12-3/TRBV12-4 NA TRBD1 TGTGCCAGCAGAGGACAGGGAGGTACTGAAGCTTTCTTT CASRGQGGTEAFF